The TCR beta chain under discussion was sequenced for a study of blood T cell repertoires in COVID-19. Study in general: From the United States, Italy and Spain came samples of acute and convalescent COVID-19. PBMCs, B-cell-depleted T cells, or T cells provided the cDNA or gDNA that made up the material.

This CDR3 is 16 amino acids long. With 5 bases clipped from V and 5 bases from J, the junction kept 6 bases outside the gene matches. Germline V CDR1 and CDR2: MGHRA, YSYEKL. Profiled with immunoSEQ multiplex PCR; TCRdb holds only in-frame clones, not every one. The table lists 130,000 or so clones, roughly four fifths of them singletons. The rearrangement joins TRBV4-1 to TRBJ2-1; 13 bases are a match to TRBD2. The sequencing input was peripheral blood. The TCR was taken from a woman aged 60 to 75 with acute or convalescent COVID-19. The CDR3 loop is CASSGLAGVDDNEQFF. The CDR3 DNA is TGCGCCAGCAGCGGACTAGCGGGAGTAGACGACAATGAGCAGTTCTTC.